One sample yielded the 30 T cell receptor beta chains listed below, sequenced in a study of neurological immune-mediated disorders. TCRdb passed the 5' RACE reads through MiXCR, listing each CDR3 protein once. The data hold fewer than 35,000 distinct CDR3 sequences, with 4.6% observed a single time. Sample: PBMCs. These receptors came from a man between 18 and 35 years old in good health.

This clonotype was seen repeatedly, ten times or more. The chain links TRBV20-1 to TRBJ2-2; 9 nucleotides line up with TRBD1. Germline V gene lookup returns CDR1 DFQATT and CDR2 SNEGSKA (reference sequence). The CDR3 is 16 amino acids. The V gene end was trimmed by 5 bases and the J gene end by 2 bases; junction bases not matched to a gene: 9. CDR3 sequence: CSAPPPTGGNTGELFF. CDR3 nucleotides: TGCAGTGCTCCCCCCCCAACAGGGGGCAACACCGGGGAGCTGTTTTTT.

Many counts were recorded for this clonotype. Mismatch with germline at one junction end may stem from a read error. V gene TRBV7-7 combines with J gene TRBJ2-2; D remains ambiguous. Germline CDR1 and CDR2: SSHAT and FNYEAQ (reference sequence). This CDR3 spans 14 amino acids. CDR3 DNA sequence: TGTGCTAGCAGCTTAGGTGGTCGGGCCGGGGAGCTGTTTTTT. Translated: CASSLGGRAGELFF.

In this sample, this clonotype turned up many times. This rearrangement joins TRBV10-3 to TRBJ2-7; tentatively, D is TRBD1 (6 bases). This CDR3 comprises 14 residues. The V gene's germline CDR1 is ENHRY and CDR2 SYGVKD. Deletions cut 2 bases from V and 6 bases from J, with 14 bases between. The CDR3 reads CAISETGKGSEQYF. CDR3 bases: TGTGCCATCAGTGAGACAGGGAAAGGGTCCGAGCAGTACTTC.

This clonotype was recorded many times. V and J are TRBV2 and TRBJ1-2; TRBD1 matches at 7 bases. The ends lost 6 bases at V and 3 bases at J; junction bases unmatched: 4. Germline values: CDR1 SNHLY, CDR2 FYNNEI. CDR3 length: 13 amino acids. The CDR3 DNA sequence: TGTGCCAGCAGAAGACAGGGACACTATGGCTACACCTTC. Translated, it gives CASRRQGHYGYTF.

In this sample, this clonotype turned up many times. The V call is TRBV5-1, the J call TRBJ2-1, with 10 bases matching TRBD2. Germline V lookup: CDR1 SGHRS, CDR2 YFSETQ. Losses at the gene ends were 4 bases for V and 8 bases for J; bases not matched to a gene: 9. The CDR3 spans 15 residues. This CDR3 is CASSQRGGTAYEQFF. DNA of the CDR3: TGCGCCAGCAGCCAGCGGGGGGGTACGGCCTATGAGCAGTTCTTC. Supplemented by reference TRBV5-1 and TRBJ2-1, the full variable domain reads KAGVTQTPRYLIKTRGQQVTLSCSPISGHRSVSWYQQTPGQGLQFLFEYFSETQRNKGNFPGRFSGRQFSNSRSEMNVSTLELGDSALYLCASSQRGGTAYEQFFGPGTRLTVL.

This clonotype was detected many times. The chain recombines TRBV5-1 with TRBJ2-1; D not certain. The V end was cut by 0 bases, the J end by 1 base, with 8 bases between. The CDR3 consists of 15 residues. Germline CDR1 is SGHRS and CDR2 is YFSETQ. This CDR3 reads CASSLDPTSYNEQFF. In nucleotides, the CDR3 is TGCGCCAGCAGCTTGGACCCCACTTCCTACAATGAGCAGTTCTTC.

Many counts were recorded for this clonotype. J is TRBJ2-5 and V is TRBV9; D is ambiguous. This CDR3 is built from 12 residues. V was trimmed by 3 bases and J by 5 bases, leaving 8 bases between them. Looked up from germline, CDR1 is SGDLS and CDR2 is YYNGEE. CDR3 DNA: TGTGCCAGCAGCGGGGAAGGGGAGACCCAGTACTTC. Residues: CASSGEGETQYF.

This clonotype was seen many times. CDR3 sequence: CAISAGGAKNIQYF. The CDR3 region has the DNA TGTGCCATCAGTGCCGGGGGGGCCAAAAACATTCAGTACTTC. The genes are TRBV10-3 and TRBJ2-4, with TRBD2 matching 7 bases. V lost 4 bases and J lost 1; bases outside the gene matches: 1. The CDR3 has 14 amino acids. Germline CDR1 reads ENHRY; CDR2 reads SYGVKD.

This clonotype was detected ten times or more. J is TRBJ1-6 and V is TRBV20-1; 7 nucleotides line up with TRBD1. Trimming took 4 bases from V and 6 from J; bases not matched to a gene: 6. The CDR3 runs to 14 residues. The V gene's germline CDR1 is DFQATT and CDR2 SNEGSKA (reference sequence). CDR3 nucleotides: TGCAGTGCTATAAAAAGGGGGCGTAATTCACCCCTCCACTTT. Translated: CSAIKRGRNSPLHF.

This clonotype has a count of ten or more. The chain carries TRBV20-1 and TRBJ1-5; D may be TRBD1 (5 bases). CDR1 is DFQATT, CDR2 SNEGSKA, per germline (reference sequence). This CDR3 comprises 12 residues. The CDR3 DNA is TGCAGCCAGGCGGGGGGTAATCAGCCCCAGCATTTT. Translation: CSQAGGNQPQHF.

This clonotype occurred many times. The V call is TRBV20-1, the J call TRBJ1-5; 7 bases align to TRBD1. Germline CDR1 reads DFQATT; CDR2 reads SNEGSKA (reference sequence). This CDR3 comprises 15 residues. Unmatched junction bases numbered 10, after V lost 3 bases and J lost 5 bases. CDR3 coding DNA: TGCAGTGCTAGTCAGACGGCAGGGGGACATCAGCCCCAGCATTTT. Amino acid sequence: CSASQTAGGHQPQHF.

This clonotype was detected many times. This chain uses TRBV5-1 with TRBJ1-6; no clear D gene. CDR1 and CDR2 from the germline V gene are SGHRS and YFSETQ. This CDR3 region has 16 residues. V was pared by 3 bases and J by 9 bases, with 19 bases between. For the CDR3, the DNA is TGCGCCAGCAGCTCCATTCCATCGGAGTTGGGTTCACCCCTCCACTTT. It codes for CASSSIPSELGSPLHF. Looking up the rest from reference TRBV5-1 and TRBJ1-6 gives the full variable domain: KAGVTQTPRYLIKTRGQQVTLSCSPISGHRSVSWYQQTPGQGLQFLFEYFSETQRNKGNFPGRFSGRQFSNSRSEMNVSTLELGDSALYLCASSSIPSELGSPLHFGNGTRLTVT.

This clonotype was seen many times. This rearrangement joins TRBV20-1 to TRBJ1-6; 8 nucleotides align to TRBD1. Germline CDR1 is DFQATT and CDR2 is SNEGSKA (reference sequence). With V trimmed by 3 bases and J by 6 bases, 4 bases remained unmatched. CDR3 size: 14 residues. The CDR3: CSASRGLGNSPLHF. CDR3 DNA: TGCAGTGCTAGCAGGGGGCTTGGTAATTCACCCCTCCACTTT.

This clonotype was recorded many times. J is TRBJ1-1 and V is TRBV7-6; possible D gene TRBD1, 5 bases. CDR1 is SGHVS and CDR2 is FNYEAQ in the germline V gene. The CDR3 has 14 amino acids. Trimming pared 5 bases from V and 6 bases from J, leaving 16 bases between. The CDR3 is CASSARGGRAEAFF. CDR3 in DNA: TGTGCCAGCAGCGCCCGGGGGGGACGCGCTGAAGCTTTCTTT.

This clonotype was found many times. V gene TRBV6-6 combines with J gene TRBJ2-1; 8 nucleotides align to TRBD1. The trim removed 6 bases at V and 3 bases at J, leaving 7 bases unmatched. The CDR3 runs 15 residues. The germline gives CDR1 MNHNY, CDR2 SVGAGI (reference sequence). The CDR3 DNA follows: TGTGCCAGCAGCGACCCCGGGACAGGCTACAATGAGCAGTTCTTC. As protein: CASSDPGTGYNEQFF.

In its sample, this clonotype was seen many times. This chain connects TRBV19 to TRBJ1-5; possible D gene TRBD1, 5 bases. V was shortened by 5 bases and J by 7 bases, with 12 bases between the two germline ends. CDR1 and CDR2 from the germline V gene are LNHDA and SQIVND (reference sequence). The length of the CDR3 is 13 residues. In nucleotides, the CDR3 is TGTGCCAGTAGTTCCCAGGGAGGCCAGCCCCAGCATTTT. Amino acids: CASSSQGGQPQHF.

In its sample, this clonotype was seen many times. The V call is TRBV30, the J call TRBJ2-3, with 9 bases lining up with TRBD1. The CDR3 is 15 residues long. V shed 2 bases, J shed 0 bases, and the junction held 3 bases outside the gene matches. Germline V gene lookup returns CDR1 GTSNPN and CDR2 SVGIG (reference sequence). As DNA, the CDR3 is TGTGCCTGGAGTACCGGGACAGGGAGCACAGATACGCAGTATTTT. Translated, it gives CAWSTGTGSTDTQYF.

This clonotype was recorded many times. V is TRBV4-1 and J is TRBJ2-1, with D perhaps being TRBD1 or TRBD2 (5 bases each). V was clipped by 0 bases and J by 10 bases, with 13 bases between them. The V gene's germline CDR1 is MGHRA and CDR2 YSYEKL. This CDR3 has 14 residues. The chain's CDR3 is CASSQDLRWGEQFF. The CDR3 bases are TGCGCCAGCAGCCAAGACCTTAGGTGGGGGGAGCAGTTCTTC.

This clonotype has a count of ten or more. V usage is TRBV4-2 and J usage is TRBJ1-5, with D possibly matching TRBD1 (5 bases). V was trimmed by 0 bases and J by 5 bases, leaving 11 bases between them. CDR1 is LGHNA, CDR2 YNFKEQ, per germline. CDR3 length equals 15 residues. CDR3 sequence (DNA): TGTGCCAGCAGCCAAGATGTACGGGACCATCAGCCCCAGCATTTT. Protein: CASSQDVRDHQPQHF.

This clonotype has a count of ten or more. The chain has TRBV3-1 and TRBJ2-7; 9 bases are a match to TRBD1. The CDR3 covers 15 residues. The germline V gene has CDR1 LGHDT and CDR2 YNNKEL (reference sequence). The J segment lost 3 bases and the V segment lost 1 base, leaving 4 bases of the junction unmatched. CDR3 coding DNA: TGTGCCAGCAGCCAAGTGGGACAGGGAGACTACGAGCAGTACTTC. Translated: CASSQVGQGDYEQYF.

This clonotype was seen many times. This chain joins TRBV14 and TRBJ2-4; D is ambiguous. The V gene's germline CDR1 is SGHDN and CDR2 FVKESK. The CDR3 spans 15 residues. The V end lost 5 bases, the J end lost 0 bases, and 11 bases lay between the germline ends. CDR3 in amino acids: CASSSVGSAKNIQYF. CDR3 DNA sequence: TGTGCCAGCAGCTCCGTTGGGTCAGCCAAAAACATTCAGTACTTC.

This clonotype was seen ten or more times. The V and J genes are TRBV20-1 and TRBJ1-4, with a tentative D call TRBD1 (5 bases). The CDR3 has 14 amino acids. V was pared by 6 bases and J by 4 bases, with 15 bases between. Germline values: CDR1 DFQATT, CDR2 SNEGSKA (reference sequence). The CDR3: CSAERQNSNEKLFF. CDR3 coding DNA: TGCAGTGCGGAAAGACAGAATAGTAATGAAAAACTGTTTTTT.

This clonotype showed up many times. CDR3 sequence (DNA): TGCGCCAGCAGCCAAGATAGTGGTGGCTTTCCCCAGCATTTT. It codes for CASSQDSGGFPQHF. The V and J genes are TRBV4-3 and TRBJ1-5; D gene unclear. Germline CDR1 and CDR2: LGHNA and YSLEER. CDR3 length: 14 amino acids. V lost 0 bases and J 10 bases, leaving 13 bases between the germline ends.

This clonotype was observed many times. The genes are TRBV7-9 and TRBJ1-4; TRBD1 is a possible D gene (6 bases). The CDR3 is made up of 13 amino acids. CDR1 is SEHNR, CDR2 FQNEAQ, per germline (reference sequence). V was trimmed by 8 bases and J by 5 bases, leaving 12 bases between them. CDR3 sequence: CASRRGENEKLFF. CDR3 coding DNA: TGTGCCAGCCGAAGGGGGGAAAATGAAAAACTGTTTTTT.

In this sample, this clonotype turned up many times. The chain has TRBV12-3 or TRBV12-4 and TRBJ2-1; no firm D call. The V gene lost 5 bases and the J gene lost 0 bases, with 20 bases spanning the gap. The CDR3 has 18 residues. CDR3 in DNA: TGTGCCAGCAGTCCTCCCGGGTGGGGTCTGGGCTCCTACAATGAGCAGTTCTTC. This codes for CASSPPGWGLGSYNEQFF.

This clonotype was recorded at least ten times. V and J are TRBV12-3 or TRBV12-4 and TRBJ1-2, with 7 bases that match TRBD1. The CDR3 extends over 14 amino acids. The V gene end was trimmed by 6 bases and the J gene end by 6 bases; junction bases not matched to a gene: 10. CDR3 in DNA: TGTGCCAGCAGCGACTACAGGGGACTCCATGGCTACACCTTC. The encoded protein is CASSDYRGLHGYTF.

This clonotype was seen many times. V and J are TRBV21-1 and TRBJ2-2; TRBD1 is the table's D call, not checked against the DNA. TRBV21-1 is a pseudogene segment. The length of the CDR3 is 16 residues. DNA for the CDR3: TGTGCCAGCAGCAAAGCGGTCAGGGACCATCCCGGGGAGCTGTTTTTT. It encodes CASSKAVRDHPGELFF.

This clonotype occurred many times. The chain employs TRBV10-3 and TRBJ1-3, with 9 bases that match TRBD1. J gave up 0 bases and V 5 bases, and 5 bases lay outside the gene matches. Germline V lookup: CDR1 ENHRY, CDR2 SYGVKD. The CDR3 extends over 16 amino acids. CDR3 residues: CAISRTGDLSGNTIYF. The CDR3 bases are TGTGCCATCAGTAGGACAGGGGACCTCTCTGGAAACACCATATATTTT.

This clonotype came up many times. The rearrangement joins TRBV29-1 to TRBJ1-3; D uncertain. This CDR3 has 14 amino acids. V gave up 3 bases and J gave up 3 bases, with 12 bases separating them. CDR1 and CDR2 (germline): SQVTM, ANQGSEA. Written as DNA, the CDR3 is TGCAGCGTTGAGGGTTTGATGGGTGGAAACACCATATATTTT. This encodes CSVEGLMGGNTIYF.

This clonotype was seen repeatedly, ten times or more. This sequence joins TRBV7-9 and TRBJ2-6; 8 nucleotides match TRBD1. V was pared by 5 bases and J by 4 bases, with 7 bases of the junction left unmatched. CDR1 is SEHNR, CDR2 FQNEAQ, per germline (reference sequence). There are 16 residues in the CDR3. CDR3 region: CASSPRTGYGANVLTF. The CDR3 bases are TGTGCCAGCAGCCCACGGACAGGGTACGGGGCCAACGTCCTGACTTTC.